This entry lists 5 T cell receptor beta chains sequenced from one sample in a study of T cell responses to AZD1222 COVID-19 vaccine. Profiled with immunoSEQ multiplex PCR; TCRdb holds only in-frame clones, not every one. The table records 120,000 to 150,000 clones, around 91% of them present only once. The sample in question was peripheral blood, obtained on day 0 of AZD1222 vaccination. The receptors derive from an adult in good health.

In DNA form, the CDR3 reads TGTGCCAGCAGCTTTTTAAGGTTTGGGCCTGAAGCTTTCTTT. Translating gives CASSFLRFGPEAFF. The chain couples TRBV7-2 to TRBJ1-1; D not certain. Trimming took off 3 bases at V and 6 bases at J, with 14 bases between the two ends. The CDR3 is 14 amino acids. CDR1 is SGHTA and CDR2 is FQGNSA in the germline V gene.

V and J are TRBV13 and TRBJ2-1; 7 nucleotides match TRBD2. Germline V gene sequence: CDR1 PRHDT, CDR2 FYEKMQ (reference sequence). The CDR3 contains 14 residues. The ends lost 6 bases at V and 4 bases at J; junction bases unmatched: 6. The CDR3: CASRFGREYNEQFF. The CDR3 DNA follows: TGTGCCAGCAGATTCGGGCGGGAGTACAATGAGCAGTTCTTC. The entire variable domain, with the rest obtained from reference TRBV13 and TRBJ2-1, is as follows: AAGVIQSPRHLIKEKRETATLKCYPIPRHDTVYWYQQGPGQDPQFLISFYEKMQSDKGSIPDRFSAQQFSDYHSELNMSSLELGDSALYFCASRFGREYNEQFFGPGTRLTVL.

This clone was counted a single time. This chain uses TRBV21-1 with TRBJ2-3; TRBD2, the D gene given by the table, was not confirmed from the DNA. TRBV21-1 is designated a pseudogene. The CDR3 has 16 residues. Written as DNA, the CDR3 is TGTGCCAGCACCCGGACTAGCGGGATGTGCACAGATACGCAGTATTTT. Translated: CASTRTSGMCTDTQYF.

The chain links TRBV28 to TRBJ2-7, with D hard to call. From germline, CDR1 is MDHEN and CDR2 SYDVKM. V gave up 5 bases and J gave up 3 bases, with 14 bases separating them. This CDR3 is 14 amino acids long. For the CDR3, the DNA is TGTGCCAGCAGTCCTCCCCTACAAATCTACGAGCAGTACTTC. Translation gives CASSPPLQIYEQYF.

The chain combines TRBV15 with TRBJ2-1, with D possibly matching TRBD1 (6 bases). CDR1 and CDR2 (germline): LNHNV, YYDKDF (reference sequence). V lost 0 bases and J 12 bases, leaving 12 bases between the germline ends. This CDR3 has 13 residues. The CDR3 nucleotides read TGTGCCACCAGCAGAGATGGGACATTGTGGCAGTTCTTC. Its protein product is CATSRDGTLWQFF.